This TCR beta chain was sequenced in a study of regulatory T cells in long-lasting Graves disease. Time point in this sample: newly diagnosed GD, antithyroid drugs for less than 3 months. Generation of the TCR library employed RNA extracted from PBMCs. A word on this clonotype: The antigen remains unidentified.

The CDR3 is made up of 15 amino acids. With V trimmed by 5 bases and J by 0 bases, 4 bases remained unmatched. Germline assignment: CDR1 SGHRS and CDR2 YFSETQ. Notes on the study in general: The persistent group shared fewer than 3,500 public clonotypes, more than the approximately 890 shared by new patients.

The authors built TCR beta libraries using iRepertoire HTBI primers and Arm-PCR of CDR3 regions. From the multiplex PCR reads, TCRdb called clonotypes with MiXCR, one entry per CDR3 protein. The repertoire holds around 450,000 distinct CDR3 sequences, with 15% as singletons. Separately, the same data were catalogued under a study of T cells in Graves' hyperthyroidism and ophthalmopathy.

This TCR came from a woman between 40 and 55 years old with Graves disease. This specimen was peripheral blood mononuclear cells (PBMCs), taken at new diagnosis, from a patient treated with antithyroid drugs. The chain combines TRBV5-1 with TRBJ1-4; 7 bases fit TRBD1. CDR3 DNA: TGCGCCAGCAGTTGGGACAGAGCAACTAATGAAAAACTGTTTTTT. Encoded protein: CASSWDRATNEKLFF. Looking up the rest from reference TRBV5-1 and TRBJ1-4 gives the full variable domain: KAGVTQTPRYLIKTRGQQVTLSCSPISGHRSVSWYQQTPGQGLQFLFEYFSETQRNKGNFPGRFSGRQFSNSRSEMNVSTLELGDSALYLCASSWDRATNEKLFFGSGTQLSVL.